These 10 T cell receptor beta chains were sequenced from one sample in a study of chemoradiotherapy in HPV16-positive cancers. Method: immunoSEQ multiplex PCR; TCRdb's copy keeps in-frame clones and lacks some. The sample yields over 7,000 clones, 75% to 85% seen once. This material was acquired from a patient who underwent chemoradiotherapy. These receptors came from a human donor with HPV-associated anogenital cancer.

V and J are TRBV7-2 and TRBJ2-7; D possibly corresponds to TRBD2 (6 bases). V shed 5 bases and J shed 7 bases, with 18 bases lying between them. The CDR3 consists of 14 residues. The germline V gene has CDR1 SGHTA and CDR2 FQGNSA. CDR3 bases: TGTGCCAGCAGCCCTGGGGACTCACGTCTGGAGCAGTACTTC. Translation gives CASSPGDSRLEQYF.

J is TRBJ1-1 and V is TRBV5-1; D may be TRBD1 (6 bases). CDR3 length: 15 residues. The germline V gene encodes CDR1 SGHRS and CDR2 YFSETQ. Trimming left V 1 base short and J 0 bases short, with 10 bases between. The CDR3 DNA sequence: TGCGCCAGCAGCTTGTTGGGGGCAGTGAACACTGAAGCTTTCTTT. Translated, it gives CASSLLGAVNTEAFF.

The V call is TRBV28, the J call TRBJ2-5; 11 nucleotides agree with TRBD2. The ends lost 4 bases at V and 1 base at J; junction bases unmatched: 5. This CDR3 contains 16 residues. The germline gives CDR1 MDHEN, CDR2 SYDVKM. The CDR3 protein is CASSSAGTSGQETQYF. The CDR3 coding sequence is TGTGCCAGCAGTTCCGCCGGGACTAGCGGCCAAGAGACCCAGTACTTC.

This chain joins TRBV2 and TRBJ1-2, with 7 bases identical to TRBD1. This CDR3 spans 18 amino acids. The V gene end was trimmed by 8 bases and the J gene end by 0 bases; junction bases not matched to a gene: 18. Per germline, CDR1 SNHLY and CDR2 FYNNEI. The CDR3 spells CASEGNRGRPEPNYGYTF. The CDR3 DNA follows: TGTGCCAGCGAGGGGAACAGGGGACGCCCAGAACCTAACTATGGCTACACCTTC.

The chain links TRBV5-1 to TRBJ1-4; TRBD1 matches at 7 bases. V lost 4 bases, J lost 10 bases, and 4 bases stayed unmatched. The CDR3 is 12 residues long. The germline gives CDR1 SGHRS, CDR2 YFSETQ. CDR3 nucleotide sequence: TGCGCCAGCAGCGTAGACAGGGCAAAACTGTTTTTT. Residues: CASSVDRAKLFF. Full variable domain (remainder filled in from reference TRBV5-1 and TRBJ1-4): KAGVTQTPRYLIKTRGQQVTLSCSPISGHRSVSWYQQTPGQGLQFLFEYFSETQRNKGNFPGRFSGRQFSNSRSEMNVSTLELGDSALYLCASSVDRAKLFFGSGTQLSVL.

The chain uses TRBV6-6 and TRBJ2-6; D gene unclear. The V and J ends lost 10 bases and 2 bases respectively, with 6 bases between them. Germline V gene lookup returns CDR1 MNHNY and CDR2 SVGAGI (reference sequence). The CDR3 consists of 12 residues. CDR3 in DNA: TGTGCCATATCCCCTGGGGCCAACGTCCTGACTTTC. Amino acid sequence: CAISPGANVLTF.

This CDR3 reads CASSLVQGPPDTQYF. Here the CDR3 DNA reads TGTGCCAGCAGCTTGGTCCAAGGGCCCCCAGATACGCAGTATTTT. The V gene is TRBV11-2, the J gene TRBJ2-3, with D unclear. CDR3 length: 15 amino acids. V dropped 3 bases and J dropped 4 bases, with 14 bases sitting between them. The germline CDR1 and CDR2 sequences are SGHAT and FQNNGV. Full variable domain (outside the CDR3, taken from reference TRBV11-2 and TRBJ2-3): EAGVAQSPRYKIIEKRQSVAFWCNPISGHATLYWYQQILGQGPKLLIQFQNNGVVDDSQLPKDRFSAERLKGVDSTLKIQPAKLEDSAVYLCASSLVQGPPDTQYFGPGTRLTVL.

The CDR3 is CASSRGLAGGEQYF. The CDR3, as DNA: TGTGCCAGCAGTCGGGGACTAGCGGGAGGCGAGCAGTACTTC. The chain uses TRBV9 and TRBJ2-7, with 15 bases fitting TRBD2. Germline CDR1 SGDLS, CDR2 YYNGEE. The V segment lost 5 bases and the J segment 6 bases; nucleotides outside the gene matches: 3. The CDR3 sequence is 14 residues long.

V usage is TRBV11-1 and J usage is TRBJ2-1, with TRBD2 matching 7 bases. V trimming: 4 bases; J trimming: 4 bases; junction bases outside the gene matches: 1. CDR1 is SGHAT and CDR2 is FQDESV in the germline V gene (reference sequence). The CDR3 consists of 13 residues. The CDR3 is CASSWREYNEQFF. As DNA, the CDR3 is TGTGCCAGCAGCTGGCGGGAGTACAATGAGCAGTTCTTC.

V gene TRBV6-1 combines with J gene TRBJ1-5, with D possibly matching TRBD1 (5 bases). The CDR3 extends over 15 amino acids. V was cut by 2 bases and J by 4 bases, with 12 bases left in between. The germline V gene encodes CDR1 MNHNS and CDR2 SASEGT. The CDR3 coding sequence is TGTGCCAGCAGTGAATACGGGCAGGGTAATCAGCCCCAGCATTTT. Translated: CASSEYGQGNQPQHF.